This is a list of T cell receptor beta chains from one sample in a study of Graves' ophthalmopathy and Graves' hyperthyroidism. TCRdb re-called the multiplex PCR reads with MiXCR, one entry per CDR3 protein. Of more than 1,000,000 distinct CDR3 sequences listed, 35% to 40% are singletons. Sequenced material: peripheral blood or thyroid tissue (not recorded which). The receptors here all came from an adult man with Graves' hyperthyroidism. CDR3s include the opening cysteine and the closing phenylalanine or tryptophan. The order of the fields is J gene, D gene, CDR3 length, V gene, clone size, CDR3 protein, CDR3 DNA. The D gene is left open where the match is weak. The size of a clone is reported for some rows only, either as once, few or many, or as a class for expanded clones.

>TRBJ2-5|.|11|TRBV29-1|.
CSVWVLETQYF
TGCAGCGTGTGGGTCCTAGAGACCCAGTACTTC
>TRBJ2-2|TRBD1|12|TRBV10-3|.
CAISERDRGLFF
TGTGCCATCAGTGAGAGGGACAGGGGGCTGTTTTTT
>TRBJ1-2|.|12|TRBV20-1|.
CSAPDSYYGYTF
TGCAGTGCGCCCGACAGTTACTATGGCTACACCTTC
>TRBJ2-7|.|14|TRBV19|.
CASSESSFGYEQYF
TGTGCCAGTAGTGAGTCGTCCTTCGGGTACGAGCAGTACTTC
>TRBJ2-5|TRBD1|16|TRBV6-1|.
CASSDLVSGGLETQYF
TGTGCCAGCAGTGATTTAGTTTCAGGGGGCTTAGAGACCCAGTACTTC
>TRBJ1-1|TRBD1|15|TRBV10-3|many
CAISPTGTAPTEAFF
TGTGCCATCAGTCCTACCGGGACAGCGCCCACTGAAGCTTTCTTT
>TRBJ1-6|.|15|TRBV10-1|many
CASSVKDRENSPLHF
TGCGCCAGCAGTGTAAAGGATCGGGAGAATTCACCCCTCCACTTT
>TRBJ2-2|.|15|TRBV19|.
CATNGGVGVAGELFF
TGTGCCACCAATGGGGGTGTGGGCGTCGCCGGGGAGCTGTTTTTT
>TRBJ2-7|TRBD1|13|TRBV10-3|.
CATSGDRRYGQYF
TGTGCCACCTCGGGGGACAGGAGGTACGGGCAGTACTTC
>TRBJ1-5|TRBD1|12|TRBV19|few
CATQQGYQPQHF
TGTGCCACCCAACAGGGGTATCAGCCCCAGCATTTT
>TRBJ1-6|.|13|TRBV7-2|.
CASSSYPLVPLHF
TGTGCCAGCAGCTCGTACCCGCTAGTTCCCCTCCACTTT
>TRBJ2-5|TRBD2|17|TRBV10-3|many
CAISESRTGLARETQYF
TGTGCCATCAGTGAGTCCCGGACGGGACTAGCTCGAGAGACCCAGTACTTC
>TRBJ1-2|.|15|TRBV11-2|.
CASSLRVAGVYGYTF
TGTGCCAGCAGCTTAAGGGTCGCGGGGGTCTATGGCTACACCTTC
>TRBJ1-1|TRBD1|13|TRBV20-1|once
CSARTGRDTEAFF
TGCAGTGCTAGGACAGGGAGGGACACTGAAGCTTTCTTT
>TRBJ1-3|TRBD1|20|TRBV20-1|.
CSARVLPTGDPSSSGNTIYF
TGCAGTGCTAGAGTTCTCCCGACAGGGGACCCTTCTAGCTCTGGAAACACCATATATTTT
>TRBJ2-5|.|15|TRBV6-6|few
CASSYHSLGQETQYF
TGTGCCAGCAGTTACCACAGCTTGGGACAAGAGACCCAGTACTTC
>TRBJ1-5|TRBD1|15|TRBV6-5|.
CASSSKDRARVTQHF
TGTGCCAGCAGTTCAAAGGACAGGGCCAGGGTGACCCAGCATTTT
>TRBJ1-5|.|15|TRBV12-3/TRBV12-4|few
CASSLSQGPNQPQHF
TGTGCCAGCAGTTTAAGCCAGGGCCCCAATCAGCCCCAGCATTTT
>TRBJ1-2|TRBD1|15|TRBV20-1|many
CSAREPTGGVYGYTF
TGCAGTGCTAGAGAACCGACAGGGGGCGTCTATGGCTACACCTTC
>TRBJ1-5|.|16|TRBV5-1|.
CASSGGTSGTQETQHF
TGCGCCAGCAGCGGCGGGACTAGCGGGACGCAGGAGACCCAGCATTTT
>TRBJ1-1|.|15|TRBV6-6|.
CASSYSNRENTEAFF
TGTGCCAGCAGTTACTCGAACAGGGAAAACACTGAAGCTTTCTTT
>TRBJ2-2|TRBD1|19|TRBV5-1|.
CASSLEGGRGLPNTGELFF
TGCGCCAGCAGCTTGGAAGGGGGCAGGGGGCTCCCGAACACCGGGGAGCTGTTTTTT
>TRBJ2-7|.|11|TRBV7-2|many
CASSSYYEQYF
TGTGCCAGCAGCTCCTACTACGAGCAGTACTTC
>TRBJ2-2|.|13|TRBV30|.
CALGLAITGELFF
TGTGCCCTCGGGCTAGCGATCACCGGGGAGCTGTTTTTT
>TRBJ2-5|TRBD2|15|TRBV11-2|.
CAATGTSGSRETQYF
TGTGCCGCAACGGGGACTAGCGGGAGTCGAGAGACCCAGTACTTC
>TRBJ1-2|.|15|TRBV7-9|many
CASSLVGIAYYGYTF
TGTGCCAGCAGCTTAGTGGGCATCGCCTACTATGGCTACACCTTC
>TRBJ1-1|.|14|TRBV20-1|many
CSARRSGPNTEAFF
TGCAGTGCTAGAAGGTCAGGGCCGAACACTGAAGCTTTCTTT
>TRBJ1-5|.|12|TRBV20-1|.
CSAQPGSQPQHF
TGCAGTGCCCAACCAGGGAGTCAGCCCCAGCATTTT
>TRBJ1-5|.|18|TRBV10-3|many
CAISESQGQGGFSQPQHF
TGTGCCATCAGTGAGTCCCAAGGCCAGGGCGGGTTCAGTCAGCCCCAGCATTTT
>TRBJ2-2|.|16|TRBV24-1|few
CATSDSRAGALGELFF
TGTGCCACCAGTGACTCCCGGGCGGGGGCCCTCGGGGAGCTGTTTTTT
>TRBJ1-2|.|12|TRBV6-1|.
CAGRRQNYGYTF
TGTGCCGGGCGGAGGCAAAACTATGGCTACACCTTC
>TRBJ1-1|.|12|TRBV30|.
CAWSGRNTEAFF
TGTGCCTGGAGTGGGCGGAACACTGAAGCTTTCTTT
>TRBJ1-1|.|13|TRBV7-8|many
CASSLAGPGVAFF
TGTGCCAGCAGCTTAGCGGGACCCGGGGTAGCTTTCTTT
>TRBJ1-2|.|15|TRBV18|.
CASSPFGGGYYGYTF
TGTGCCAGCTCACCTTTCGGTGGCGGATACTATGGCTACACCTTC
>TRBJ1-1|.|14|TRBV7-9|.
CALSPGQSNTEAFF
TGTGCCTTATCCCCCGGGCAGTCGAACACTGAAGCTTTCTTT
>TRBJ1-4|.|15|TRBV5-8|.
CASSIGQSLREKLFF
TGTGCCAGCAGCATCGGACAGTCCTTGCGTGAAAAACTGTTTTTT
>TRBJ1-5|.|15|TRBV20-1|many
CSARETRGGNQPQHF
TGCAGTGCTAGAGAGACAAGAGGCGGCAATCAGCCCCAGCATTTT
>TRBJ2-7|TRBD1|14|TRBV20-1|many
CSASRDRGGYEQYF
TGCAGTGCTAGCCGGGACAGGGGCGGGTACGAGCAGTACTTC
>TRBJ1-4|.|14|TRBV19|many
CASSPILGNEKLFF
TGTGCCAGTAGTCCGATTTTGGGTAATGAAAAACTGTTTTTT
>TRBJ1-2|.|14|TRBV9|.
CASSFYREGYGYTF
TGTGCCAGCAGCTTTTACAGGGAGGGCTATGGCTACACCTTC
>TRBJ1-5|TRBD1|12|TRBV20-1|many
CSAITGDQPQHF
TGCAGTGCTATTACAGGGGATCAGCCCCAGCATTTT
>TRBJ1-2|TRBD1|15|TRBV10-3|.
CAISARTGRNYGYTF
TGTGCCATCAGCGCCCGGACAGGGCGTAACTATGGCTACACCTTC
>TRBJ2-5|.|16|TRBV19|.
CASSLPRDSNQETQYF
TGTGCCAGTAGTCTCCCAAGGGATAGCAACCAAGAGACCCAGTACTTC
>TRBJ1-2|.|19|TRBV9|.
CASSVVAEQNEAYDYGYTF
TGTGCCAGCAGCGTAGTGGCCGAGCAGAATGAGGCCTACGACTATGGCTACACCTTC
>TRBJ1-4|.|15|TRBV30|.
CAWSAATVHNEKLFF
TGTGCCTGGAGTGCTGCGACAGTTCATAATGAAAAACTGTTTTTT
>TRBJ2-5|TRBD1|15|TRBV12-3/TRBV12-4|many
CASSPPMDRAETQYF
TGTGCCAGCAGCCCTCCCATGGACAGGGCAGAGACCCAGTACTTC
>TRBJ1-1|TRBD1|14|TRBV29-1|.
CSVAQGTVNTEAFF
TGCAGCGTTGCGCAGGGGACAGTAAACACTGAAGCTTTCTTT
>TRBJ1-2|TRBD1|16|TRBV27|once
CASRPDRVTTNYGYTF
TGTGCCAGCAGGCCCGACAGGGTCACTACTAACTATGGCTACACCTTC
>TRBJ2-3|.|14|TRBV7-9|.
CASKHGGVTDTQYF
TGTGCCAGCAAACACGGGGGAGTCACAGATACGCAGTATTTT
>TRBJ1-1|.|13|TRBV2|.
CASTAGADTEAFF
TGTGCCAGCACCGCGGGGGCGGACACTGAAGCTTTCTTT
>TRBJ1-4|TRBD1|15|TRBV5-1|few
CASSPRQGENEKLFF
TGCGCCAGCAGCCCGCGACAGGGAGAAAATGAAAAACTGTTTTTT
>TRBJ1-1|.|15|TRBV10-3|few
CASRPKQGPNTEAFF
TGTGCCAGCAGGCCAAAACAGGGCCCCAACACTGAAGCTTTCTTT
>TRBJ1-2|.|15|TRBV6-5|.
CASSTKRGAHYGYTF
TGTGCCAGCAGTACAAAGAGGGGGGCACACTATGGCTACACCTTC
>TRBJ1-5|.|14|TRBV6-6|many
CASTRRGDNQPQHF
TGTGCCAGCACTCGCAGGGGCGACAATCAGCCCCAGCATTTT
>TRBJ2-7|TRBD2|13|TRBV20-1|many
CSASGGAGYEQYF
TGCAGTGCTAGCGGGGGGGCCGGTTACGAGCAGTACTTC
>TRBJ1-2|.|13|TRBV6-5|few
CASKPGQNYGYTF
TGTGCCAGCAAGCCTGGACAGAACTATGGCTACACCTTC
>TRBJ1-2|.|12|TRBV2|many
CASTDSNYGYTF
TGTGCCAGCACCGACAGTAACTATGGCTACACCTTC
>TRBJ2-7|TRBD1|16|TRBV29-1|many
CSVEGGAGTGAYEQYF
TGCAGCGTTGAAGGCGGTGCGGGGACAGGGGCCTACGAGCAGTACTTC
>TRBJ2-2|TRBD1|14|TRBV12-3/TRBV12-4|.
CASRTGVHTGELFF
TGTGCCAGCAGGACAGGGGTACACACCGGGGAGCTGTTTTTT